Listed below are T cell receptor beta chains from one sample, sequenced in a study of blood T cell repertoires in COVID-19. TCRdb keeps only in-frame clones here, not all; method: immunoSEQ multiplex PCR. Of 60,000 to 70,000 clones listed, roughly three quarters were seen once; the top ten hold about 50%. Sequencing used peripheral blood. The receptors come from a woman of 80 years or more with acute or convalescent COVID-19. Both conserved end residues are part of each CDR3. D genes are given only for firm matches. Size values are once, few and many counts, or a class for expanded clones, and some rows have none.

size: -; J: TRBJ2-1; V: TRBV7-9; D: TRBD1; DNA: TGTGCCAGCAGCTTATTCGCAGGGGGTGAGCAGTTCTTC; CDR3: CASSLFAGGEQFF
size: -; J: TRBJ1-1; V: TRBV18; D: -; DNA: TGTGCCAGCTCACCCGGACAGAACATGAACACTGAAGCTTTCTTT; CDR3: CASSPGQNMNTEAFF
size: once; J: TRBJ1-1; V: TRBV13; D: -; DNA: TGTGCCAGCAGCTTCATGAACACTGAAGCTTTCTTT; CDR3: CASSFMNTEAFF
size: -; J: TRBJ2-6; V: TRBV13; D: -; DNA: TGTGCCAGCAGCTTAAGACAGTTAAGCTCTGGGGCCAACGTCCTGACTTTC; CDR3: CASSLRQLSSGANVLTF
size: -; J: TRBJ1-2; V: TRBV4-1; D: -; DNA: TGCGCCAGCAGCCCGATAGGCCAGGGGAAAGGCTACACCTTC; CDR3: CASSPIGQGKGYTF
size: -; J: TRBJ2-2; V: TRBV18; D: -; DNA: TGTGCCAGCTCACCACCAGGCAGCGTAAACACCGGGGAGCTGTTTTTT; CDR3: CASSPPGSVNTGELFF
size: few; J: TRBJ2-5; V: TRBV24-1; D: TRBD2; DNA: TGTGCCACCAGCACTAGCGGGAGGGCCTCGGGGCAAGAGACCCAGTACTTC; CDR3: CATSTSGRASGQETQYF
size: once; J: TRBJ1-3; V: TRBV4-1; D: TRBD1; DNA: TGCGCCAGCAGCCAATTTGGACAGGGGAGTACTGGAAACACCATATATTTT; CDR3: CASSQFGQGSTGNTIYF
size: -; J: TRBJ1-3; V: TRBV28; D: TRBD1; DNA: TGTGCCAGCTGGACAGGCGGAAACACCATATATTTT; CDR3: CASWTGGNTIYF
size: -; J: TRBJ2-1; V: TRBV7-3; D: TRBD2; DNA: TGTGCCAGCAGCTTGGGTAGCGGGAGGGCGGGTGAGCAGTTCTTC; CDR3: CASSLGSGRAGEQFF
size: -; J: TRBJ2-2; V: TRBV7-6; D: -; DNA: TGTGCCAGCAGCCAGGGGCCGGGGATGCCCGGGGAGCTGTTTTTT; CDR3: CASSQGPGMPGELFF
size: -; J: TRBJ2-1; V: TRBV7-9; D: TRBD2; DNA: TGTGCCAGCAGCCCCTACCGGCGGGGGGCTGAGGATGAGCAGTTCTTC; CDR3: CASSPYRRGAEDEQFF
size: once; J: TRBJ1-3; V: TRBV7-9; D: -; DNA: TGTGCCAGCATCCTTACAGGAAACACCATATATTTT; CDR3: CASILTGNTIYF
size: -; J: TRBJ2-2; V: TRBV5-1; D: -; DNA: TGCGCCAGCAGTGAATCGGCAGGTCGTACCGGGGAGCTGTTTTTT; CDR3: CASSESAGRTGELFF
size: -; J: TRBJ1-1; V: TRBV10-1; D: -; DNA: TGCGCCAGCAGCAGACAGAGGAACACTGAAGCTTTCTTT; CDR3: CASSRQRNTEAFF
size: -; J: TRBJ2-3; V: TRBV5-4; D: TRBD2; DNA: TGTGCCAGCAGCTTTCGGGGGAGGGTAGGGGATACGCAGTATTTT; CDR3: CASSFRGRVGDTQYF
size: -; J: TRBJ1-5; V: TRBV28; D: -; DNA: TGTGCCAGCAGTTTATACAGGAATAGCAATCAGCCCCAGCATTTT; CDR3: CASSLYRNSNQPQHF
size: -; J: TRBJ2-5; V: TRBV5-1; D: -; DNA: TGCGCCAGCAGCGTTGAGGGCCAAGAGACCCAGTACTTC; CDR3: CASSVEGQETQYF
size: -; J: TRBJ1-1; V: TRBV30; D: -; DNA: TGTGCCTGGAGTTTCGGGGGAGAAACTGAAGCTTTCTTT; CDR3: CAWSFGGETEAFF
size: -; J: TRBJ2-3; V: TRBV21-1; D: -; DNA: TGTGCCAGCAGCAACCGGGACAGAGAACGGACAGATACGCAGTATTTT; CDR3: CASSNRDRERTDTQYF
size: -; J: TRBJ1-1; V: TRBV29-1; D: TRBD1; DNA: TGCAGCGTTGAAGGCCCAGGGGGCAGGAACACTGAAGCTTTCTTT; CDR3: CSVEGPGGRNTEAFF
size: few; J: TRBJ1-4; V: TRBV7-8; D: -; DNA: TGTGCCAGCAGCTTGTGGCGAACAGGAAGTGGGGAAAAACTGTTTTTT; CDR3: CASSLWRTGSGEKLFF
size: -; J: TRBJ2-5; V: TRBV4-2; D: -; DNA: TGTGCCAGCAGCCAAGACAGGGGAGGGGAGACCCAGTACTTC; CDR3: CASSQDRGGETQYF
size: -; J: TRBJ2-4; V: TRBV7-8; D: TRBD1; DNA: TGTGCCAGCAGCTTAGCCGGACAGGGGATTCAGTACTTC; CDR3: CASSLAGQGIQYF
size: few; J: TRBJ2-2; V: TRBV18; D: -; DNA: TGTGCCAGCTCACGACAGAACGGAAACACCGGGGAGCTGTTTTTT; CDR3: CASSRQNGNTGELFF
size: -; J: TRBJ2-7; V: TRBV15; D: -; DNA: TGTGCCACCAGCAGAGGAGGAGATTCCTACGAGCAGTACTTC; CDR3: CATSRGGDSYEQYF
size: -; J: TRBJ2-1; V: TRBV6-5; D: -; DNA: TGTGCCAGCAGTTCCCTTCACCGGAGCTCCTACAATGAGCAGTTCTTC; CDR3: CASSSLHRSSYNEQFF
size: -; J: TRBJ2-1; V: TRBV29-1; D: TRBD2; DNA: TGCAGCGCTATACTAGCGGGATTTTTCGGTGAGCAGTTCTTC; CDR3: CSAILAGFFGEQFF
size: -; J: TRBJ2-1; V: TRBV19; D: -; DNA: TGTGCCAGTAGTAAGTACAGCAATGAGCAGTTCTTC; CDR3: CASSKYSNEQFF
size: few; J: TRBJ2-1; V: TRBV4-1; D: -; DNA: TGCGCCAGCAGCCCGTCGCTAGGGAGCAATGAGCAGTTCTTC; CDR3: CASSPSLGSNEQFF
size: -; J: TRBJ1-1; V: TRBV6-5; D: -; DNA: TGTGCCAGCAAAAACCCAGACACCCCAAGCACTGAAGCTTTCTTT; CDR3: CASKNPDTPSTEAFF
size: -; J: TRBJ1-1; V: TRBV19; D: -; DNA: TGTGCCAGTAGTATGGGTAGCTTGAACACTGAAGCTTTCTTT; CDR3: CASSMGSLNTEAFF
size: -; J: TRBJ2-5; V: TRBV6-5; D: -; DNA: TGTGCCAGCAATCTACAGGGAGGGGAAGAGACCCAGTACTTC; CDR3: CASNLQGGEETQYF
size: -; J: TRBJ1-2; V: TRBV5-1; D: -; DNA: TGCGCCAGCAGCTTGGTCGGGCCTCGGGGCTATGGCTACACCTTC; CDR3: CASSLVGPRGYGYTF
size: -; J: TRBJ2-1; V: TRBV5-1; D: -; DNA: TGCGCCAGCAGCCCCCTCAGCGGCCCGGGCAATGAGCAGTTCTTC; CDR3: CASSPLSGPGNEQFF